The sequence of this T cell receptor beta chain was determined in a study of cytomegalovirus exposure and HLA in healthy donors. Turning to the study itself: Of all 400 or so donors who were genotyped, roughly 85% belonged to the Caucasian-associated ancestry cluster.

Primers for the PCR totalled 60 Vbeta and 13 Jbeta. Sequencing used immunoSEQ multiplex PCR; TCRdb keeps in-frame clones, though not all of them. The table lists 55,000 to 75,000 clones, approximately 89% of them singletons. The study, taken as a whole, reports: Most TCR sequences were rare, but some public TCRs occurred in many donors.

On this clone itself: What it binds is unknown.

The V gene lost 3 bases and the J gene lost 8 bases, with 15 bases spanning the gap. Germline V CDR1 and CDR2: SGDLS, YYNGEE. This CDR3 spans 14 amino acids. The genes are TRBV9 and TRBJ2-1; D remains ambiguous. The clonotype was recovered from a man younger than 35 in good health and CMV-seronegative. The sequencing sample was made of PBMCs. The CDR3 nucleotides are TGTGCCAGCAGCGGCGACGCTTGGGCCGATGAGCAGTTCTTC. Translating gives CASSGDAWADEQFF.